The T cell receptor (beta chain) under discussion was sequenced for a study of post-analysis software for immune sequencing data. At the level of the study: Multiple sclerosis in the patients followed relapsing-remitting, secondary progressive and progressive-relapsing courses.

Sequencing libraries made from TCR beta cDNA carried unique molecular identifiers. TCRdb passed the PCR reads through MiXCR, listing each CDR3 protein once. The sample lists roughly 870,000 distinct CDR3 sequences, about 53% occurring once. With respect to this clonotype: The junction departs from germline at one end; a sequencing error may be responsible.

The sequence was collected from a girl aged 10-17 years with multiple sclerosis. The sample was blood.

Here the CDR3 reads CNVEENGASYEQYF. The CDR3 DNA sequence: TGCAACGTTGAGGAAAACGGTGCTTCCTACGAGCAGTACTTC. The chain uses TRBV29-1 and TRBJ2-7; no firm D call. From germline, CDR1 is SQVTM and CDR2 ANQGSEA. There are 14 residues in the CDR3.